This T cell receptor (beta chain) emerged from a study of cytomegalovirus exposure and HLA in healthy donors. General observations from the study: Earlier results showed most TCR beta V segments being productive about 87% or about 30% of the time.

Amplification used 60 Vbeta primers and 13 Jbeta primers. Generated by immunoSEQ multiplex PCR, the TCRdb table keeps only in-frame clones and is missing some. The sample records about 170,000 clones, around 77% being singletons. Turning to this clone: The antigen remains unidentified.

The clonotype was recovered from a woman aged 25 to 39 in good health and CMV-seropositive. Source material: PBMCs.

The CDR3 protein is CASSYALNTEAFF. In DNA form, the CDR3 reads TGTGCCAGCAGTTACGCGCTGAACACTGAAGCTTTCTTT. This chain links TRBV6-6 with TRBJ1-1; D remains ambiguous. Germline CDR1 reads MNHNY; CDR2 reads SVGAGI (reference sequence). The CDR3 runs to 13 residues. V lost 2 bases and J lost 0, with 4 bases in between.